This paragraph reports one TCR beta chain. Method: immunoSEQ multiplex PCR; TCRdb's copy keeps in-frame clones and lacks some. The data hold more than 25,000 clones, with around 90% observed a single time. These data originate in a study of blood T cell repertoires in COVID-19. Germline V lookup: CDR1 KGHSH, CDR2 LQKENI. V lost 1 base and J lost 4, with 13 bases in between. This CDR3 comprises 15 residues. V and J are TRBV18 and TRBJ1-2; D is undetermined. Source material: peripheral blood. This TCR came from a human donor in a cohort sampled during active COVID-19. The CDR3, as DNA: TGTGCCAGCTCACCACGGGAGGGTAGCGGCTATGGCTACACCTTC. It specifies CASSPREGSGYGYTF.